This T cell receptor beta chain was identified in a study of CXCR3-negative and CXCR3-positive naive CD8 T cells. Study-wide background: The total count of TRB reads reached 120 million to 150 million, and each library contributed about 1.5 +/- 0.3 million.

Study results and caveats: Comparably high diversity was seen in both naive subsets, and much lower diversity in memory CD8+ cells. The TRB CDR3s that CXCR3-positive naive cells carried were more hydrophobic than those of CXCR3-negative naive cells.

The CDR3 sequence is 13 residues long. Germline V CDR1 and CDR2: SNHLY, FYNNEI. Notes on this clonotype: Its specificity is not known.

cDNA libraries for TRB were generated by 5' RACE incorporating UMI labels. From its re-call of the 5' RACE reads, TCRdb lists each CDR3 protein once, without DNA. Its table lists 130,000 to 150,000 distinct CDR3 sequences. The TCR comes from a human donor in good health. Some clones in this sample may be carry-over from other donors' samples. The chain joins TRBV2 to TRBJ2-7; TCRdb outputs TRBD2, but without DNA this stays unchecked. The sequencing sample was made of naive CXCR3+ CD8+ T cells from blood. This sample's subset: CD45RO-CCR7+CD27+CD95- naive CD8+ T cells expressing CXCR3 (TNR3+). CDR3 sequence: CASRAGPSYEQYF.